This TCR beta chain comes out of a study of Graves' ophthalmopathy and Graves' hyperthyroidism (dated by TCRdb to about 2018). At the level of the whole study: Peripheral blood was collected at initial diagnosis, before any treatment. The independent validation cohort included around 19 hyperthyroidism patients plus 17 patients who later progressed from hyperthyroidism to ophthalmopathy. The roughly 100 discovery patients were divided at random into training and test sets in a 7:3 ratio. Once sampling was done, hyperthyroidism patients were given methimazole at a starting dose of 30 mg daily, while ophthalmopathy patients were given high-dose intravenous methylprednisolone. The study used TCR beta repertoire signatures to distinguish Graves' ophthalmopathy from Graves' hyperthyroidism and to predict progression to ophthalmopathy. In a handful of hyperthyroidism patients, the T-cell repertoire of thyroid tissue was compared with the T-cell repertoire of blood. In total, 135 blood samples were TCR-sequenced: some 43 ophthalmopathy, some 75 hyperthyroidism and some 17 hyperthyroidism-to-ophthalmopathy patients. To explore V-J signatures distinguishing ophthalmopathy from hyperthyroidism, a discovery set of roughly 98 patients (roughly 42 ophthalmopathy, roughly 56 stable hyperthyroidism) was enrolled. Findings and caveats that apply to the study as a whole: In validation, the model predicted ophthalmopathy progression with roughly 68% sensitivity and less than 80% specificity; around twelve predicted patients were CT-confirmed with GO in a median of approximately six months. The 13-signature model separated ophthalmopathy from stable hyperthyroidism with around 90% sensitivity and about 81% specificity in cross-validation, and 80%/75% in the test set. Sample size was not predetermined statistically, and investigators were not blinded to group allocation. Among expanded thyroid clonotypes with frequency above 0.001, most also showed up in blood, which suggests that blood repertoires may reflect the thyroid immune response.

From cysteine to phenylalanine, the CDR3 is 17 amino acids long. The entry retains the CDR3 DNA only, 51 bases that are in frame from base 1. For CDR1 and CDR2, the germline V gene (reference sequence) lists LNHDA and SQIVND. Ophthalmopathy patients had moderately to severely active disease, Clinical Activity Score of at least 3, NOSPECS grade of at least 4, and disease duration under 3 months. Anyone with other autoimmune diseases, uncontrolled infections, pregnancy or lactation was excluded from the study. Clinical symptoms, serum thyroxine, TRAb, thyroid ultrasound and orbital computed tomography formed the basis of the diagnosis. PBMCs were isolated from about 10 ml of fresh peripheral blood by Ficoll-Paque density gradient centrifugation. Total RNA was extracted using Trizol reagent, and RNA quality was checked on an Agilent 2100 Bioanalyzer. With respect to this clonotype: Its antigen is still unknown. A read error may account for a junction end that differs from germline.

TCR beta CDR3 regions were amplified from RNA transcripts for repertoire sequencing. HTBI primers and the Qiagen OneStep RT-PCR kit were used in a first-round RT-PCR, which was followed by a second-round multiplex PCR, size selection and purification. The libraries underwent paired-end sequencing with 100 bp reads on an Illumina HiSeq2000. The study's own analysis went as follows. SOAPnuke was used to process the reads, throwing out any read that had adapters, had uncalled bases, had a mean Phred below 15, or lacked an exact constant-primer or identifier match. COPE v1.2.5 was used to merge the high-quality paired reads. Unique nucleotide sequences were defined as clonotypes and aligned to IMGT TRB V, D and J references using MiTCR v1.1. Only V-J combinations with frequency above 0.0001 were analysed, covering 99% to 99.2% of repertoires. For each V-J combination, a TCR clonal expansion and chaos score was defined as F50 clonal expansion divided by the chaos observed in the TCRdist matrix. Welch's t-statistics and random forest were used to narrow the features down to approximately 13 V-J combinations, which were then fed into a naive Bayes classifier. The similarity between thyroid and blood repertoires was quantified using the Morisita-Horn index. Starting from the raw public reads, TCRdb applied fastp trimming at Q25, assembled clones with MiXCR and retained in-frame beta chains. Merged by CDR3 protein, the rows form single entries marked with the most common genes and DNA. TCRdb, not the authors, supplied the V and J calls. This sample has 150,000 to 200,000 distinct CDR3 sequences in its table, and approximately 40% of those were observed once. The top ten hold about 9.5% of the sample.

This clonotype was sampled from a man between 25 and 39 years old with Graves' ophthalmopathy. Donor details come from another sample of the same person, matched by shared clones. What was sequenced was peripheral blood. The V gene is TRBV19 and the J gene is TRBJ2-2, with a tentative D gene TRBD2 over 5 matching bases. The CDR3 reads CTSSNIREQTHTGELFF. DNA sequence: TGTACCAGTAGTAATATAAGGGAGCAGACCCACACCGGTGAGCTGTTTTTT.